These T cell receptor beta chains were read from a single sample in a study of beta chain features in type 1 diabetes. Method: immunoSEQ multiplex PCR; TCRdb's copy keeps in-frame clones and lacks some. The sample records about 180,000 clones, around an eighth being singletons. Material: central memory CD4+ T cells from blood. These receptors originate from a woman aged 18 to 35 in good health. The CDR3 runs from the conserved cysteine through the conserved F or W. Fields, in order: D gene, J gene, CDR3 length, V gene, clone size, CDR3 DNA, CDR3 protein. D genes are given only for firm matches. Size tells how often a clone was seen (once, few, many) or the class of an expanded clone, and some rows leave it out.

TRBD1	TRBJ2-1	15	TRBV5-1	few	TGCGCCAGCAGCTTCGATCCGGGACAGGAGAATGAGCAGTTCTTC	CASSFDPGQENEQFF
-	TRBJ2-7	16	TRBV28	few	TGTGCCATAAACTCCCTAGGCGGGACCCATGTATGGGAGCAGTACTTC	CAINSLGGTHVWEQYF
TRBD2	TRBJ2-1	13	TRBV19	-	TGTGCCAGTAGTGCCGATTGGGGGGGTGAGCAGTTCTTC	CASSADWGGEQFF
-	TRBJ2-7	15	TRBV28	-	TGTGCCAGCAGATACGACAGACCACCATCCTACGAGCAGTACTTC	CASRYDRPPSYEQYF
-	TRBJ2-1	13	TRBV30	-	TGTGCCTGGAGTTCCCAGTCCTACAATGAGCAGTTCTTC	CAWSSQSYNEQFF
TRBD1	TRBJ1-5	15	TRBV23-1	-	TGCGCCAGCAGCCACTCCCGGACAGGGAATCAGCCCCAGCATTTT	CASSHSRTGNQPQHF
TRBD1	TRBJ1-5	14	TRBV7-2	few	TGTGCCAGCAGCCCAGGGGGCGGCAATCAGCCCCAGCATTTT	CASSPGGGNQPQHF
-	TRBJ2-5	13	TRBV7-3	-	TGTGCCAGCAGCGGAGGGAGAGCGGAGACCCAGTACTTC	CASSGGRAETQYF
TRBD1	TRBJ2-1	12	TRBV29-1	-	TGCAGCGTTGGGAGGACAGGGAATGAGCAGTTCTTC	CSVGRTGNEQFF
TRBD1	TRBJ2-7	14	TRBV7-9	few	TGTGCCAGCAGCTCCAGTTATACAGGGGCCGAGCAGTACTTC	CASSSSYTGAEQYF
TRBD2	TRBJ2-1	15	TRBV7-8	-	TGTGCCAGCAGTGAGACTAGCGGGGGGTACAATGAGCAGTTCTTC	CASSETSGGYNEQFF
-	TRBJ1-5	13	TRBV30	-	TGTGCCTGGAGTGTTCGGGGAGATCAGCCCCAGCATTTT	CAWSVRGDQPQHF
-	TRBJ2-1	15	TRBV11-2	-	TGTGCCAGCAGCTTAGACCGCGGACTCTACAATGAGCAGTTCTTC	CASSLDRGLYNEQFF
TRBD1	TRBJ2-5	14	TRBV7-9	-	TGTGCCAGCAGCCGACAGGGTATCCAAGAGACCCAGTACTTC	CASSRQGIQETQYF
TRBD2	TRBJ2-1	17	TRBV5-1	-	TGCGCCAGCAGGTGGACTAGCGGGAGCCCTTCCTACAATGAGCAGTTCTTC	CASRWTSGSPSYNEQFF
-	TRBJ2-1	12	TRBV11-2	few	TGTGCCAGCAGCTCCCCAAGCGATGAGCAGTTCTTC	CASSSPSDEQFF
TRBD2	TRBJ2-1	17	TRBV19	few	TGTGCCAGTAAGGCGACTAGCGGGGCTATCTCCTACAATGAGCAGTTCTTC	CASKATSGAISYNEQFF
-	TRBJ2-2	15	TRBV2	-	TGTGCCAGCAGTGAAGCGGGAGGACGGTACGGGGAGCTGTTTTTT	CASSEAGGRYGELFF
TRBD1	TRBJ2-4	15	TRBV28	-	TGTGCCAGCAGTAAGATCACAGGGGGCTTGAACATTCAGTACTTC	CASSKITGGLNIQYF
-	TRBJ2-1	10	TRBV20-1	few	TGCAGTGCTAGTCAGCAGGGCTGGATCTTC	CSASQQGWIF
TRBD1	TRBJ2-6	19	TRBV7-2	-	TGTGCCAGCAGCCCCCGGACAGGGTACAGAAGCTCTGGGGCCAACGTCCTGACTTTC	CASSPRTGYRSSGANVLTF
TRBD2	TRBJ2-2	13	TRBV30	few	TGTGCCTCCCGACTAGCCGGGAACGGGGAGCTGTTTTTT	CASRLAGNGELFF
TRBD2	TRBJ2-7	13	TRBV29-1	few	TGCAGCGTGATAGCGGGAGATTCTTACGAGCAGTACTTC	CSVIAGDSYEQYF
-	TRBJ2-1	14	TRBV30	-	TGTGCCTGGAGTGCTAAATTAACCTACAATGAGCAGTTCTTC	CAWSAKLTYNEQFF
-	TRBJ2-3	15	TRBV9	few	TGTGCCAGCAGCGTACGAGGGAGCCCCGCAGATACGCAGTATTTT	CASSVRGSPADTQYF
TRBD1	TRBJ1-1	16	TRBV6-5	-	TGTGCCAGCAGTTACTCCGGACAGGGCGGGAACACTGAAGCTTTCTTT	CASSYSGQGGNTEAFF
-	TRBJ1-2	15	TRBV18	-	TGTGCCAGCTCACCACGCGGGGATGTGAACTATGGCTACACCTTC	CASSPRGDVNYGYTF
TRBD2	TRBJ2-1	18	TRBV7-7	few	TGTGCTAGCAGCTTAGCCCCGGCTAGCGGGACTTCTAGCGATGAGCAGTTCTTC	CASSLAPASGTSSDEQFF
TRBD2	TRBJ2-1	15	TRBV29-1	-	TGCAGCGTTGAGGCTAGCGGGGCTACCTACAATGAGCAGTTCTTC	CSVEASGATYNEQFF
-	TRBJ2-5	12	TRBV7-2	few	TGTGCCAGCAGCTCTAGCTCGGAGACCCAGTACTTC	CASSSSSETQYF
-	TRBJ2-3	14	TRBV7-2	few	TGTGCCAGCAGCTATCGGACAGTCACAGATACGCAGTATTTT	CASSYRTVTDTQYF
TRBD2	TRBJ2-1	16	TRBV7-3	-	TGTGCCAGCAGCTTGAGAGACGGACTAGCGGGTCATGAGCAGTTCTTC	CASSLRDGLAGHEQFF
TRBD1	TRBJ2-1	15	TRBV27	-	TGTGCCAGCACTGAACAGGGGGCGCAGGGGAATGAGCAGTTCTTC	CASTEQGAQGNEQFF
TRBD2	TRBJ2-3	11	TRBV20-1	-	TGCAGTGCTAGAGGGACTAGAACGCAGTATTTT	CSARGTRTQYF
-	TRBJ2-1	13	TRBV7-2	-	TGTGCCAGCAGGTGGACGGGATACAATGAGCAGTTCTTC	CASRWTGYNEQFF
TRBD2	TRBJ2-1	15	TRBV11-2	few	TGTGCCAGCAGCTTAGTAGCGGGAGGGCGGGGCGAGCAGTTCTTC	CASSLVAGGRGEQFF
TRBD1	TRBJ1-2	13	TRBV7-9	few	TGTGCCAGCGGAGGGACAGCCCCCTATGGCTACACCTTC	CASGGTAPYGYTF
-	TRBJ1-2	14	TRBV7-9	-	TGTGCCAGCAGCCCCAAGGACAGTCTCTATGGCTACACCTTC	CASSPKDSLYGYTF
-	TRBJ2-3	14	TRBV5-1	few	TGCGCCAGCAGCTTCGGCGGTCTCACAGATACGCAGTATTTT	CASSFGGLTDTQYF
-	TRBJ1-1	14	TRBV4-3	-	TGCGCCAGCAGCCCTCAGGGAGGTCGAACTGAAGCTTTCTTT	CASSPQGGRTEAFF
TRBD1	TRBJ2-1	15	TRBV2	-	TGTGCCAGCAGTACATCCGGGACAGCGTACAATGAGCAGTTCTTC	CASSTSGTAYNEQFF
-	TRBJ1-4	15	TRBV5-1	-	TGCGCCAGCAGCTCGACCGGGACACCAAATGAAAAACTGTTTTTT	CASSSTGTPNEKLFF
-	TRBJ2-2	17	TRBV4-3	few	TGCGCCAGCAGCCAAGATGTTCGAGGGATGGGAACCGGGGAGCTGTTTTTT	CASSQDVRGMGTGELFF
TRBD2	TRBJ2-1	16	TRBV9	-	TGTGCCAGCAGCGGGGGACTAGCGGGAGTTTACAATGAGCAGTTCTTC	CASSGGLAGVYNEQFF
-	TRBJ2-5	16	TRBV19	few	TGTGCCAGTAGTATTGGAGGGACTCCCGGCGGAGAGACCCAGTACTTC	CASSIGGTPGGETQYF
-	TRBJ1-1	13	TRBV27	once	TGTGCCAGCAGTCTCCCGGGGAGTACTGAAGCTTTCTTT	CASSLPGSTEAFF
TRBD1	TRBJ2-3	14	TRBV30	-	TGTGCCCTGGGAGAGGACAGGGACACAGATACGCAGTATTTT	CALGEDRDTDTQYF
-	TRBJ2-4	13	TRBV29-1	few	TGCAGCGTTGAACGCCCAGGGGTCGACATTCAGTACTTC	CSVERPGVDIQYF
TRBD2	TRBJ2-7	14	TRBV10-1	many	TGCGCCAGCAGTGAAGCGGGAGGCGTATACGAGCAGTACTTC	CASSEAGGVYEQYF
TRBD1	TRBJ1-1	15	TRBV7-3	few	TGTGCCAGCAGCTTAACCTCAGGGGGCTTCGCTGAAGCTTTCTTT	CASSLTSGGFAEAFF
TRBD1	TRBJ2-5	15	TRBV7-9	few	TGTGCCAGCACCCCGATGGGTGGACAGGGAGGGACCCAGTACTTC	CASTPMGGQGGTQYF
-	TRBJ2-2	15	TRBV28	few	TGTGCCAGCAGTTCGTCGGGTATATACACCGGGGAGCTGTTTTTT	CASSSSGIYTGELFF
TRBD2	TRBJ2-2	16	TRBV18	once	TGTGCCAGCTCACGCCGACTAGCGGGTAACACCGGGGAGCTGTTTTTT	CASSRRLAGNTGELFF
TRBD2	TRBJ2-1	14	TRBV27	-	TGTGCCAGGGCTAGCGGGAGGACGGACAATGAGCAGTTCTTC	CARASGRTDNEQFF